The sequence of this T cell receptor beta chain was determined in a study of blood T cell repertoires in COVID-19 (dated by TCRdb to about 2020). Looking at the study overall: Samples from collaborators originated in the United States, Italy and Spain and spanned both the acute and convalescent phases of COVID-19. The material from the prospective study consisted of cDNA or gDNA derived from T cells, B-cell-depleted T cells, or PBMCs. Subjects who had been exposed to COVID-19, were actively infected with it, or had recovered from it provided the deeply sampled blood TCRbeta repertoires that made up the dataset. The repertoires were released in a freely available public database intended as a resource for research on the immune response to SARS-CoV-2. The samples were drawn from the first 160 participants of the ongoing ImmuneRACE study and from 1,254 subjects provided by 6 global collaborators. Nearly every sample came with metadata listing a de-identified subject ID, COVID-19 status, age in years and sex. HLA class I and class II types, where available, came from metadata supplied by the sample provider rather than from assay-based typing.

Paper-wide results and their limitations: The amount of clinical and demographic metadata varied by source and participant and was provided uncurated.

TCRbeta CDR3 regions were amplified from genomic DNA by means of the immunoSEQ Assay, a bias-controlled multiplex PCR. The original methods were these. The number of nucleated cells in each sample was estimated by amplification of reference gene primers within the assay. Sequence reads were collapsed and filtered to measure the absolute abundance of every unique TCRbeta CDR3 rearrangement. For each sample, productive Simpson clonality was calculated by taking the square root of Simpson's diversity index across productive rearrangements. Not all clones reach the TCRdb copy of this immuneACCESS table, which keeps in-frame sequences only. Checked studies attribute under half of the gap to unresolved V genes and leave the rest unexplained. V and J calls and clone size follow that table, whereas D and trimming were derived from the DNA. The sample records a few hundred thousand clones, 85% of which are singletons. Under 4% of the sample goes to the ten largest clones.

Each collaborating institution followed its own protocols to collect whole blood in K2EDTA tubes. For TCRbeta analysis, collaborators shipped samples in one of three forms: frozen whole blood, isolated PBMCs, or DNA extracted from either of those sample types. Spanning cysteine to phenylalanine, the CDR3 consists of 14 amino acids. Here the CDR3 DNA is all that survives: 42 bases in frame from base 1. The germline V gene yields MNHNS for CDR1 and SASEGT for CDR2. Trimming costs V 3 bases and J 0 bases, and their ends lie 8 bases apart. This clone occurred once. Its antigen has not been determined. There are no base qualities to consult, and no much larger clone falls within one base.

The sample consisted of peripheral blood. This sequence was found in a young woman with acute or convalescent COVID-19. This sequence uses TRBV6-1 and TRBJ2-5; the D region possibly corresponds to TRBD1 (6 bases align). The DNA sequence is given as TGTGCCAGCAGTGAGGACAGCAACCAAGAGACCCAGTACTTC. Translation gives CASSEDSNQETQYF.